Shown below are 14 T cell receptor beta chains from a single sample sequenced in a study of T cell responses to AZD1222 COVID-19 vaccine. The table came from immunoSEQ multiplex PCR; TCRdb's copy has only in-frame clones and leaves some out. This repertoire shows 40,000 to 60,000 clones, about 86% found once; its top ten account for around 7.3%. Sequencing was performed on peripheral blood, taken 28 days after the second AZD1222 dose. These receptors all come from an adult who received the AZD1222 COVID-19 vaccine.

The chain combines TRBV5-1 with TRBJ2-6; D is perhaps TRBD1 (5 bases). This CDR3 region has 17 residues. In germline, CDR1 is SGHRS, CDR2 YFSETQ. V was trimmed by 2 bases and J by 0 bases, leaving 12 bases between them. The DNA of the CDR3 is TGCGCCAGCAGCTTTGACAGATTAGCCTCTGGGGCCAACGTCCTGACTTTC. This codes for CASSFDRLASGANVLTF. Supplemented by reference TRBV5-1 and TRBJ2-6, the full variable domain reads KAGVTQTPRYLIKTRGQQVTLSCSPISGHRSVSWYQQTPGQGLQFLFEYFSETQRNKGNFPGRFSGRQFSNSRSEMNVSTLELGDSALYLCASSFDRLASGANVLTFGAGSRLTVL.

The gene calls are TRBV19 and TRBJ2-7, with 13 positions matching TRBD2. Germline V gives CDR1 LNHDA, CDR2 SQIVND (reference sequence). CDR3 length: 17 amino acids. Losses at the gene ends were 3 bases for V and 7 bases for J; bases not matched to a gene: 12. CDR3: CASSIRGLAGDPNEQYF. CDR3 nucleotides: TGTGCCAGTAGTATCCGCGGACTAGCGGGGGACCCTAATGAGCAGTACTTC.

CDR3 DNA: TGTGCCAGCAAAAAGGAGGGACAGGGAAGGGATACGCAGTATTTT. Protein product: CASKKEGQGRDTQYF. The chain has TRBV27 and TRBJ2-3, with 9 bases that match TRBD1. V dropped 7 bases and J dropped 6; count of bases not matched to a gene: 11. The length of the CDR3 is 15 residues. Per germline, CDR1 MNHEY and CDR2 SMNVEV (reference sequence).

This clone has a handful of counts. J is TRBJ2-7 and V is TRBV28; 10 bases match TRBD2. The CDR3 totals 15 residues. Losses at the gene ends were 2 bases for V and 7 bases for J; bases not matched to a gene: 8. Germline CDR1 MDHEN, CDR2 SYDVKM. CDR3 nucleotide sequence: TGTGCCAGCAGTTTACTAGCGGGAGAGGTGGGGGAGCAGTACTTC. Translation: CASSLLAGEVGEQYF. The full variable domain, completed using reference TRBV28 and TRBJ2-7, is DVKVTQSSRYLVKRTGEKVFLECVQDMDHENMFWYRQDPGLGLRLIYFSYDVKMKEKGDIPEGYSVSREKKERFSLILESASTNQTSMYLCASSLLAGEVGEQYFGPGTRLTVT.

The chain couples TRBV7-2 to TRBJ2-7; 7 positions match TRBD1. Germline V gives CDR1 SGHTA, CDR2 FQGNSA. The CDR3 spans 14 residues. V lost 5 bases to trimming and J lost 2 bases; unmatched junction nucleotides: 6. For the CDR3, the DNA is TGTGCCAGCAGCGTGTCAGGGGGTACCTACGAGCAGTACTTC. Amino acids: CASSVSGGTYEQYF. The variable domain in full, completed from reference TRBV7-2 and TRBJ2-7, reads GAGVSQSPSNKVTEKGKDVELRCDPISGHTALYWYRQSLGQGLEFLIYFQGNSAPDKSGLPSDRFSAERTGGSVSTLTIQRTQQEDSAVYLCASSVSGGTYEQYFGPGTRLTVT.

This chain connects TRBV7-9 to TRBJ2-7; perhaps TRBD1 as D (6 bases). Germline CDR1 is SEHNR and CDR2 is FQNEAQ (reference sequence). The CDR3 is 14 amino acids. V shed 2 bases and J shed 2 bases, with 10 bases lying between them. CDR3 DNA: TGTGCCAGCAGCTTATGGGACACTGCCTACGAGCAGTACTTC. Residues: CASSLWDTAYEQYF.

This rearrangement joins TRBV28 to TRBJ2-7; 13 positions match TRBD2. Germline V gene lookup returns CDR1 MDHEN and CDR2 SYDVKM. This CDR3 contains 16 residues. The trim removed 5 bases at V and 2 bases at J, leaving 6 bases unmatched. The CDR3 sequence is CASSLRLAGGPYEQYF. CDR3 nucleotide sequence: TGTGCCAGCAGTCTCCGACTAGCGGGGGGTCCCTACGAGCAGTACTTC.

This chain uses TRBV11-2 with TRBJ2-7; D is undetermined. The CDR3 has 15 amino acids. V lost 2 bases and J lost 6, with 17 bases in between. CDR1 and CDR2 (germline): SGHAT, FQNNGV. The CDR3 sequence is CASSLNDHRRGEQYF. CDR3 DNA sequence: TGTGCCAGCAGCTTAAACGACCACCGCCGTGGCGAGCAGTACTTC.

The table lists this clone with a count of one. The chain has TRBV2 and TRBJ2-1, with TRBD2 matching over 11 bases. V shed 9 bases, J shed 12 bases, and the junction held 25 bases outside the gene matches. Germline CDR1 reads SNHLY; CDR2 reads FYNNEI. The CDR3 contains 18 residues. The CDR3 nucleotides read TGTGCCAGAATCGACCTCCAACTAGGGACTAGCGGCACAATGTTGCAGTTCTTC. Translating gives CARIDLQLGTSGTMLQFF.

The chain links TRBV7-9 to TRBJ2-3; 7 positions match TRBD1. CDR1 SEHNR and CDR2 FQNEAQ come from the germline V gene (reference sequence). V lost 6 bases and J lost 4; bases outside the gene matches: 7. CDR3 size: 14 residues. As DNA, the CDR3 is TGTGCCAGCAGTCAACAGGGGAGAGCAGATACGCAGTATTTT. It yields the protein CASSQQGRADTQYF.

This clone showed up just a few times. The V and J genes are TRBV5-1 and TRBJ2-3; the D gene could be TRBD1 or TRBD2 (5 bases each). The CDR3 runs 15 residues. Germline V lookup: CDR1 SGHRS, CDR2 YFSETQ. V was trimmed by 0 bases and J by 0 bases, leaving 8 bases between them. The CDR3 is CASSLDGGSTDTQYF. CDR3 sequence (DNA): TGCGCCAGCAGCTTGGATGGGGGAAGCACAGATACGCAGTATTTT. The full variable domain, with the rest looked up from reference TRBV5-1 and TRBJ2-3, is KAGVTQTPRYLIKTRGQQVTLSCSPISGHRSVSWYQQTPGQGLQFLFEYFSETQRNKGNFPGRFSGRQFSNSRSEMNVSTLELGDSALYLCASSLDGGSTDTQYFGPGTRLTVL.

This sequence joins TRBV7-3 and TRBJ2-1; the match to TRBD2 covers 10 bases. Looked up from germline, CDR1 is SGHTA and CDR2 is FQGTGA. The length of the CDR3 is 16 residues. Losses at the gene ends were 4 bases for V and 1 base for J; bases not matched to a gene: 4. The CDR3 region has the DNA TGTGCCAGCAGCTCGCCGGGACTAGCGTCCTACAATGAGCAGTTCTTC. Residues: CASSSPGLASYNEQFF.

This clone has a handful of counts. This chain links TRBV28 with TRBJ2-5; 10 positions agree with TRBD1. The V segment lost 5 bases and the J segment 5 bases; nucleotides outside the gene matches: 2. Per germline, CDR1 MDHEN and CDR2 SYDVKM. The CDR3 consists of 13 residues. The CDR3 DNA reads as TGTGCCAGCAGTAGACAGGGGGCGGAGACCCAGTACTTC. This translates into CASSRQGAETQYF.

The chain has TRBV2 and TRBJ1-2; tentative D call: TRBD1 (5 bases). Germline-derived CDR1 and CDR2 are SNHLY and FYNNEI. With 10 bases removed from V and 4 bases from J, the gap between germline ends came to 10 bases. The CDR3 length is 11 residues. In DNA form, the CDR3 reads TGTGCCAAAGACGGGGGCTATGGCTACACCTTC. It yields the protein CAKDGGYGYTF. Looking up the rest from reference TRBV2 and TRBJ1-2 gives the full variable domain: EPEVTQTPSHQVTQMGQEVILRCVPISNHLYFYWYRQILGQKVEFLVSFYNNEISEKSEIFDDQFSVERPDGSNFTLKIRSTKLEDSAMYFCAKDGGYGYTFGSGTRLTVV.